A selection of T cell receptor beta chains follows, all from one sample in a study of cytomegalovirus exposure and HLA in healthy donors. Profiled with immunoSEQ multiplex PCR; TCRdb holds only in-frame clones, not every one. In the table there are fewer than 80,000 clones, 70% to 75% of which are singletons. Sequencing used PBMCs. The receptor set was obtained from a woman in her 30s in good health and CMV-seronegative. Both conserved end residues are part of each CDR3. The order of the fields is V gene, D gene, CDR3 length, clone size, J gene, CDR3 DNA, CDR3 protein. The D gene is left open where the match is weak. A clone size is listed for some rows: how often the clone was seen (once, few, many), or a class if it is expanded.

TRBV7-6,.,15,.,TRBJ2-3,TGTGCCAGCAGCTTAATTGGGTTGGCGGCAGATACGCAGTATTTT,CASSLIGLAADTQYF
TRBV6-5,TRBD2,14,once,TRBJ2-3,TGTGCCAGCAGGGGGGGGCTAGCGGGAGTTCCGCAGTATTTT,CASRGGLAGVPQYF
TRBV4-1,TRBD2,16,.,TRBJ2-7,TGCGCCAGCAGCCAAGATCCCGCGGGAGCCGCCTACGAGCAGTACTTC,CASSQDPAGAAYEQYF
TRBV5-4,TRBD1,13,few,TRBJ2-1,TGTGCCAGCAGGGGACAGGGGAGGTATGAGCAGTTCTTC,CASRGQGRYEQFF
TRBV7-3,TRBD1,14,few,TRBJ2-1,TGTGCCAGCAGCTCGACAGGGACGTACAATGAGCAGTTCTTC,CASSSTGTYNEQFF
TRBV9,TRBD2,16,.,TRBJ2-2,TGTGCCAGCAGCGTAGGAGTAGGGGAGGGTACCGGGGAGCTGTTTTTT,CASSVGVGEGTGELFF
TRBV19,TRBD2,15,.,TRBJ2-3,TGTGCCAGTAAACTCGGACTAGCGGGAACAGATACGCAGTATTTT,CASKLGLAGTDTQYF
TRBV5-1,.,15,.,TRBJ2-3,TGCGCCAGCAGCCTTTTGGGAGGTGGCACAGATACGCAGTATTTT,CASSLLGGGTDTQYF
TRBV5-1,.,14,.,TRBJ2-5,TGCGCCAGCAGCCCGCGGGCAGGTTTAGAGACCCAGTACTTC,CASSPRAGLETQYF
TRBV4-1,.,16,.,TRBJ2-1,TGCGCCAGCAGCCCATGGGCGGGAGAGGGGGATAATGAGCAGTTCTTC,CASSPWAGEGDNEQFF
TRBV27,.,14,.,TRBJ2-7,TGTTTTTTTTTCAAGCAGAAGGCGGCATACGAGCAGTACTTC,CFFFKQKAAYEQYF
TRBV11-2,.,14,.,TRBJ1-2,TGTGCCAGCAGCTTAGCAGAGGATTTCTATGGCTACACCTTC,CASSLAEDFYGYTF
TRBV6-1,.,12,.,TRBJ1-4,TGTGCCAGCGGGGGAGGCGCTGAAAAACTGTTTTTT,CASGGGAEKLFF
TRBV4-3,TRBD2,15,.,TRBJ2-1,TGCGCCAGCAGCCAAGGGGGGACTAGCGGAAATGAGCAGTTCTTC,CASSQGGTSGNEQFF
TRBV19,.,14,.,TRBJ2-1,TGTGCCAGTAGTATAACAATGACCTACAATGAGCAGTTCTTC,CASSITMTYNEQFF
TRBV27,TRBD2,14,.,TRBJ2-1,TGTGCCGTGCAAATAGCGGGAGGCTACAATGAGCAGTTCTTC,CAVQIAGGYNEQFF